These T cell receptor beta chains were read from a single sample in a study of blood T cell repertoires in COVID-19. Clones were read by immunoSEQ multiplex PCR, and TCRdb kept only the in-frame ones, dropping some. The sample has some 210,000 clones; roughly 90% are singletons. Sequences were obtained from PBMCs or T cells enriched from blood (not recorded which). Receptors were obtained from a man between 18 and 35 years old with acute COVID-19. Each CDR3 is given with its conserved first and last residue. A D gene is named only where the DNA matches it firmly. Clone size is stated in some rows and not others, as once, few, many or a class when expanded.

CDR3 protein	CDR3 DNA	J gene	clone size	V gene	D gene
CASSVSPTTVFLHEQFF	TGTGCCAGTAGTGTGTCGCCCACAACAGTTTTTCTCCATGAGCAGTTCTTC	TRBJ2-1	-	TRBV19	-
CASSWGQTNTEAFF	TGCGCCAGCAGCTGGGGACAGACGAACACTGAAGCTTTCTTT	TRBJ1-1	-	TRBV5-1	TRBD1
CAWSLGGRGGTDTQYF	TGTGCCTGGAGCCTAGGGGGCAGGGGGGGCACAGATACGCAGTATTTT	TRBJ2-3	-	TRBV30	-
CASSKLTGGAAETQYF	TGTGCCAGTAGTAAATTGACAGGGGGCGCGGCAGAGACCCAGTACTTC	TRBJ2-5	-	TRBV19	TRBD1
CASSNQGVVDGELFF	TGTGCCAGCAGCAATCAGGGGGTCGTGGACGGGGAGCTGTTTTTT	TRBJ2-2	once	TRBV2	TRBD1
CASSRTGPGTEAFF	TGTGCCAGCAGTAGAACAGGGCCGGGGACTGAAGCTTTCTTT	TRBJ1-1	-	TRBV28	-
CASSPLGRENTEAFF	TGTGCCAGCAGTCCACTGGGCAGGGAGAACACTGAAGCTTTCTTT	TRBJ1-1	-	TRBV28	-
CASSQVGTVYEQYF	TGTGCCAGCAGCCAAGTGGGGACAGTCTACGAGCAGTACTTC	TRBJ2-7	-	TRBV3-1/TRBV3-2	TRBD1
CAVRNRDSDSPLHF	TGTGCCGTCAGAAACCGGGACAGTGATTCACCCCTCCACTTT	TRBJ1-6	-	TRBV30	TRBD1
CASGSTGTYTEAFF	TGTGCCAGCGGATCGACAGGCACTTACACTGAAGCTTTCTTT	TRBJ1-1	few	TRBV6-5	-
CASSIVRGLDNYGYTF	TGTGCCAGTAGTATAGTCAGGGGTCTGGACAACTATGGCTACACCTTC	TRBJ1-2	-	TRBV19	-
CSVEGEVVLGEGLKEQFF	TGCAGCGTTGAAGGTGAAGTCGTTTTGGGGGAGGGCCTTAAGGAGCAGTTCTTC	TRBJ2-1	-	TRBV29-1	TRBD2
CASNYRVGTDTQYF	TGTGCCAGCAACTACAGGGTTGGCACAGATACGCAGTATTTT	TRBJ2-3	-	TRBV5-6	-
CASSLAESGQEVGQPQHF	TGTGCCAGCAGCTTAGCGGAATCGGGACAGGAGGTCGGTCAGCCCCAGCATTTT	TRBJ1-5	-	TRBV7-9	TRBD1
CATSGDGTAFSGANVLTF	TGTGCCACCAGCGGGGACGGGACAGCCTTCTCTGGGGCCAACGTCCTGACTTTC	TRBJ2-6	-	TRBV15	TRBD1
CATSPRREPTGELFF	TGTGCCACCAGCCCTCGGCGGGAGCCGACCGGGGAGCTGTTTTTT	TRBJ2-2	-	TRBV15	TRBD2
CASSRQDNTEAFF	TGTGCCAGCAGTCGACAGGATAACACTGAAGCTTTCTTT	TRBJ1-1	-	TRBV25-1	-
CASSTFRDTYEQYF	TGTGCCAGTAGTACTTTCCGGGACACCTACGAGCAGTACTTC	TRBJ2-7	-	TRBV19	-
CASSKRLAGALEQYF	TGCGCCAGCAGCAAACGGCTTGCGGGAGCCCTCGAGCAGTACTTC	TRBJ2-7	-	TRBV4-1	TRBD2
CASRGSGRDEQFF	TGTGCCAGCAGGGGGAGCGGGAGGGATGAGCAGTTCTTC	TRBJ2-1	-	TRBV12-3/TRBV12-4	TRBD2
CASSGRTSSVYEQYF	TGTGCCAGCAGCGGAAGGACTAGCTCGGTCTACGAGCAGTACTTC	TRBJ2-7	-	TRBV11-3	TRBD2
CATRRLAGAYNEQFF	TGTGCCACCCGGAGACTAGCGGGGGCCTACAATGAGCAGTTCTTC	TRBJ2-1	once	TRBV2	TRBD2
CASSQGAGGPYEQYF	TGTGCCAGCAGCCAGGGAGCGGGAGGGCCCTACGAGCAGTACTTC	TRBJ2-7	-	TRBV4-2	TRBD2
CSARRGQRGNPSTDTQYF	TGCAGCGCCCGAAGGGGCCAGCGTGGTAACCCGAGCACAGATACGCAGTATTTT	TRBJ2-3	-	TRBV29-1	-
CASSFTHSPLHF	TGTGCCAGCAGTTTCACTCATTCACCCCTCCACTTT	TRBJ1-6	-	TRBV28	-
CASSRPPQLDEQYF	TGTGCCAGCTCGAGGCCCCCCCAACTGGACGAGCAGTACTTC	TRBJ2-7	-	TRBV5-5	-
CASSLGQGAPREQFF	TGTGCCAGCAGCTTGGGACAGGGGGCGCCCCGTGAGCAGTTCTTC	TRBJ2-1	many	TRBV5-4	TRBD1
CASSYPPGGLNTEAFF	TGTGCCAGCAGTTACCCTCCGGGGGGGCTGAACACTGAAGCTTTCTTT	TRBJ1-1	-	TRBV6-2/TRBV6-3	-
CASSVGPGQGYYEQYF	TGTGCCAGCAGCGTAGGCCCGGGACAGGGGTACTACGAGCAGTACTTC	TRBJ2-7	-	TRBV9	TRBD1
CASSQVPAGEKLFF	TGCGCCAGCAGCCAAGTACCGGCAGGTGAAAAACTGTTTTTT	TRBJ1-4	-	TRBV4-1	-
CASSTWTGGNYGYTF	TGTGCCAGCAGTACATGGACAGGGGGCAACTATGGCTACACCTTC	TRBJ1-2	-	TRBV28	TRBD1
CSGQVGGSEKLFF	TGCAGCGGGCAAGTGGGGGGGTCTGAAAAACTGTTTTTT	TRBJ1-4	-	TRBV29-1	-
CASSTRLAGSYEQYF	TGTGCCAGTAGTACCCGACTAGCGGGTTCCTACGAGCAGTACTTC	TRBJ2-7	-	TRBV19	TRBD2
CASSFGQGYGYNQPQHF	TGTGCCAGCAGTTTTGGACAGGGGTACGGTTACAATCAGCCCCAGCATTTT	TRBJ1-5	-	TRBV28	TRBD1
CASSEPRGETQYF	TGTGCCAGCAGTGAGCCCAGGGGAGAGACCCAGTACTTC	TRBJ2-5	medium-sized	TRBV25-1	-